A single sample gave rise to the 29 T cell receptor beta chains below, sequenced in a study of response to subunit inactivated influenza vaccine listed by TCRdb under 2018. Library construction relied on RT-PCR. Sequencing used an Illumina HiSeq 2500. In-frame beta chains were kept once TCRdb had trimmed the public reads at Q25 with fastp and called clones with MiXCR. Entries that share a CDR3 protein sequence are merged under the most common genes and DNA. The sample data list fewer than 800,000 distinct CDR3 sequences, and approximately 14% of these were observed just once. Of the sample, roughly 10% falls within the top ten clones. The input for sequencing was PBMCs from blood, taken 11 to 12 days after vaccination. Receptor source: a man aged 45-60 years who received an inactivated influenza vaccine. Donor details come from another sample of the same person, matched by shared clones.

The genes are TRBV4-2 and TRBJ2-7; 12 bases match TRBD2. Trimming took 5 bases from V and 6 from J; bases not matched to a gene: 14. The CDR3 is 17 residues long. CDR1 and CDR2 (germline): LGHNA, YNFKEQ. The DNA for the CDR3 is TGTGCCAGCAGCTACCAGCCTAGCGGGGGGGGTCTAACCGAGCAGTACTTC. Translated: CASSYQPSGGGLTEQYF.

V and J are TRBV12-3 or TRBV12-4 and TRBJ2-1; 13 nucleotides agree with TRBD2. The CDR3 has 16 residues. Losses at the gene ends were 5 bases for V and 7 bases for J; bases not matched to a gene: 8. This CDR3 is CASSPSGTSGINEQFF. The CDR3 bases are TGTGCCAGCAGTCCATCCGGGACTAGCGGGATTAATGAGCAGTTCTTC.

The chain joins TRBV29-1 to TRBJ2-5; D is undetermined. CDR3 size: 10 residues. The germline V gene has CDR1 SQVTM and CDR2 ANQGSEA. The V gene lost 2 bases and the J gene lost 6 bases, with 4 bases spanning the gap. The DNA of the CDR3 is TGCAGCGTTGAACCCCAGACCCAGTACTTC. Encoded protein: CSVEPQTQYF.

This clonotype turned up a few times. One end of the junction varies from germline; a read error may be responsible. J is TRBJ2-4 and V is TRBV7-2; tentatively, D is TRBD2 (6 bases). Germline V lookup: CDR1 SGHTA, CDR2 FQGNSA. The CDR3 is 12 amino acids. For the CDR3, the DNA is TGTGCCAGCAGCTCCGGGACTCCCATATGGGACTTC. It codes for CASSSGTPIWDF.

This sequence joins TRBV24-1 and TRBJ2-1; 8 bases align to TRBD1. Germline CDR1 is KGHDR and CDR2 is SFDVKD. With 3 bases clipped from V and 7 bases from J, the junction kept 13 bases outside the gene matches. CDR3 size: 17 residues. In nucleotides, the CDR3 is TGTGCCACCAGTGATACCAGGGGCAGGGGGCGCATTAATGAGCAGTTCTTC. It specifies CATSDTRGRGRINEQFF.

Concerning this clonotype: A junction end diverges from the germline sequence, so it may reflect a read error. The CDR3 reads CASMGGSRANVLTF. The CDR3 region has the DNA TGTGCCAGCATGGGGGGCTCTCGGGCCAACGTCCTGACTTTC. This chain links TRBV27 with TRBJ2-6; the D call may be TRBD1 or TRBD2 (6 bases each). Looked up from germline, CDR1 is MNHEY and CDR2 is SMNVEV (reference sequence). There are 14 residues in the CDR3. The entire variable domain, with the rest obtained from reference TRBV27 and TRBJ2-6, is as follows: EAQVTQNPRYLITVTGKKLTVTCSQNMNHEYMSWYRQDPGLGLRQIYYSMNVEVTDKGDVPEGYKVSRKEKRNFPLILESPSPNQTSLYFCASMGGSRANVLTFGAGSRLTVL.

This CDR3 reads CASSLKTGGEAFF. The CDR3 DNA sequence: TGTGCCAGCAGTTTAAAAACGGGTGGGGAAGCTTTCTTT. V and J are TRBV12-3 or TRBV12-4 and TRBJ1-1; D is uncertain. The CDR3 loop spans 13 amino acids. V lost 2 bases, J lost 8 bases, and 12 bases lay in between.

This rearrangement joins TRBV3-1 to TRBJ1-1; D unclear. Trimming shortened V by 1 base and J by 13 bases, and 13 bases separated the two germline ends. The CDR3 loop spans 12 amino acids. CDR1 is LGHDT and CDR2 is YNNKEL in the germline V gene (reference sequence). As DNA, the CDR3 is TGTGCCAGCAGCCAAGCTACCATCGACGTTTTCTTT. Protein: CASSQATIDVFF. Supplemented by reference TRBV3-1 and TRBJ1-1, the full variable domain reads DTAVSQTPKYLVTQMGNDKSIKCEQNLGHDTMYWYKQDSKKFLKIMFSYNNKELIINETVPNRFSPKSPDKAHLNLHINSLELGDSAVYFCASSQATIDVFFGQGTRLTVV.

The V and J genes are TRBV29-1 and TRBJ1-2; no reliable D call. The CDR3 length is 14 residues. Germline loops: CDR1 SQVTM, CDR2 ANQGSEA. V shed 7 bases and J shed 5 bases, with 20 bases lying between them. CDR3 loop: CSAQETALKYGYTF. In nucleotides, the CDR3 is TGCAGCGCGCAGGAGACGGCTCTTAAGTATGGCTACACCTTC.

This clonotype was observed many times. This rearrangement joins TRBV28 to TRBJ2-3, with 7 bases aligning to TRBD1. V lost 7 bases and J lost 2; bases outside the gene matches: 6. Germline lookup yields CDR1 MDHEN and CDR2 SYDVKM. The CDR3 sequence is 14 residues long. CDR3 sequence reads: CASTAGGPTDTQYF. The CDR3 DNA reads as TGTGCCAGCACCGCAGGGGGACCCACAGATACGCAGTATTTT.

This clonotype was found a few times. One junction end does not reproduce the germline sequence, and a read error may be involved. The chain employs TRBV30 and TRBJ1-6; D gene ambiguous. Germline V gives CDR1 GTSNPN, CDR2 SVGIG (reference sequence). The CDR3 extends over 12 amino acids. As DNA, the CDR3 is TGTGCCTGGAGTGTACAAAGTGGGCGCATCTGCTTT. Its translation: CAWSVQSGRICF.

CDR3 sequence (DNA): TGTGCCAGCACTTATGGGACTCTCCCCACAGATACGCAGTATTTT. Amino acid sequence: CASTYGTLPTDTQYF. This chain joins TRBV6-5 and TRBJ2-3, with D tentatively TRBD2 (6 bases). This CDR3 has 15 residues. The ends were cut back, 7 bases at V and 2 bases at J, with 16 bases in the middle. From germline, CDR1 is MNHEY and CDR2 SVGAGI.

The chain has TRBV4-2 and TRBJ1-3; D is undetermined. Per the germline V gene, CDR1 is LGHNA and CDR2 is YNFKEQ. This CDR3 has 14 residues. The ends were cut back, 0 bases at V and 2 bases at J, with 5 bases in the middle. The CDR3 coding sequence is TGTGCCAGCAGCCAAGATTTCCCTGGAAACACCATATATTTT. Translated: CASSQDFPGNTIYF.

The chain carries TRBV6-2 or TRBV6-3 and TRBJ2-1; TRBD1 agrees at 8 bases. The trim removed 0 bases at V and 9 bases at J, leaving 4 bases unmatched. The CDR3 loop spans 14 amino acids. CDR1 and CDR2 (germline): MNHEY, SVGEGT. The CDR3 DNA reads TGTGCCAGCAGTTACTCCGGACAGGGCAGTGAGCAGTTCTTC. It translates to CASSYSGQGSEQFF.

There are a few counts of this clonotype. The chain combines TRBV6-5 with TRBJ1-1; D gene ambiguous. CDR3 length: 12 residues. Looked up from germline, CDR1 is MNHEY and CDR2 is SVGAGI. Trimming cost V 6 bases and J 1 base, with 6 bases left between them. CDR3 DNA sequence: TGTGCCAGCAGCACACCGAACACTGAAGCTTTCTTT. Amino acids: CASSTPNTEAFF.

This clonotype was observed a few times. This chain uses TRBV7-2 with TRBJ1-1; the match to TRBD1 covers 7 bases. The CDR3 runs 16 residues. Germline assignment: CDR1 SGHTA and CDR2 FQGNSA. The J segment lost 4 bases and the V segment lost 4 bases, leaving 12 bases of the junction unmatched. CDR3 coding DNA: TGTGCCAGCAGCTGGCCCGGACAGGCCGGGGGCACTGAAGCTTTCTTT. As protein: CASSWPGQAGGTEAFF.

The chain joins TRBV20-1 to TRBJ1-5; D is unclear. Germline CDR1 is DFQATT and CDR2 is SNEGSKA (reference sequence). The CDR3 length is 13 residues. Trimming shortened V by 3 bases and J by 0 bases, and 6 bases separated the two germline ends. The DNA of the CDR3 is TGCAGTGCTAGGATTAATAGCAATCAGCCCCAGCATTTT. It is translated as CSARINSNQPQHF.

This chain links TRBV2 with TRBJ1-2; D remains ambiguous. CDR3 size: 15 residues. CDR1 SNHLY and CDR2 FYNNEI come from the germline V gene. V was cut by 3 bases and J by 2 bases, with 13 bases left in between. The CDR3 sequence: CASSDGGSGNYGYTF. The CDR3 DNA reads as TGTGCCAGCAGTGATGGCGGCTCCGGGAACTATGGCTACACCTTC.

This clonotype came up a few times. V gene TRBV7-9 combines with J gene TRBJ1-2; D gene unclear. The CDR3 is 14 residues long. CDR1 is SEHNR, CDR2 FQNEAQ, per germline (reference sequence). Trimming left V 1 base short and J 6 bases short, with 12 bases between. DNA for the CDR3: TGTGCCAGCAGCTTAGGAGCCGGGGTCGATGGCTACACCTTC. Its protein is CASSLGAGVDGYTF.

This clonotype was found a few times. The chain links TRBV6-5 to TRBJ2-5; the D is unclear. The CDR3 is 14 residues long. Germline CDR1 and CDR2: MNHEY and SVGAGI. The germline V and J ends were trimmed by 3 bases and 4 bases, with 12 bases remaining between them. This chain's CDR3 is CASSYWEQLETQYF. Here the CDR3 DNA reads TGTGCCAGCAGTTATTGGGAACAGTTAGAGACCCAGTACTTC.

This clonotype was recorded a few times. The rearrangement links TRBV29-1 to TRBJ2-1, with 9 bases matching TRBD2. The germline V gene has CDR1 SQVTM and CDR2 ANQGSEA. The CDR3 is 15 residues long. V was pared by 0 bases and J by 2 bases, with 2 bases of the junction left unmatched. Here the CDR3 DNA reads TGCAGCGTTGAAGACGCGGGGGGGCCCTACAATGAGCAGTTCTTC. Its protein is CSVEDAGGPYNEQFF.

A note on this clonotype: The junction shows a germline mismatch at one end, possibly a read error. The gene calls are TRBV20-1 and TRBJ1-5, with D perhaps matching TRBD1 (5 bases). From germline, CDR1 is DFQATT and CDR2 SNEGSKA (reference sequence). The CDR3 runs to 16 residues. The DNA for the CDR3 is TGCTGTGCTAGAGATCTTGGCGGGACCGGCAATCAGCCCCAGCATTTT. As protein: CCARDLGGTGNQPQHF.

This clonotype has a handful of counts. This rearrangement joins TRBV5-4 to TRBJ2-7, with D possibly being TRBD2 (7 bases). CDR1 and CDR2 (germline): SGHNT, YYREEE (reference sequence). The CDR3 is made up of 14 amino acids. Trimming removed 3 bases at V and 3 bases at J, with 13 bases between. CDR3 coding DNA: TGTGCCAGCAGCTCAGAGGGGGGGCTCTACGAGCAGTACTTC. Amino acids: CASSSEGGLYEQYF.

This clonotype was found a few times. This clone may be a read error of a much larger clone one base away. The V and J genes are TRBV6-1 and TRBJ2-3; 11 positions agree with TRBD1. This CDR3 spans 15 amino acids. Germline V gene lookup returns CDR1 MNHNS and CDR2 SASEGT. The CDR3 spells CATSEGQGAPDTQYF. For the CDR3, the DNA is TGTGCCACCAGTGAAGGACAGGGGGCCCCAGATACGCAGTATTTT.

This clonotype was observed at least ten times. The chain joins TRBV7-6 to TRBJ2-2; D is perhaps TRBD2 (5 bases). Trimming cost V 5 bases and J 4 bases, with 14 bases left between them. CDR1 and CDR2 (germline): SGHVS, FNYEAQ. The CDR3 runs 15 residues. The CDR3 is CASSPRRTRTGELFF. The CDR3 DNA sequence: TGTGCCAGCAGCCCAAGAAGGACTCGCACCGGGGAGCTGTTTTTT.

The chain links TRBV7-2 to TRBJ1-4, with D unclear. Germline V CDR1 and CDR2: SGHTA, FQGNSA. This CDR3 is 15 amino acids long. Trimming left V 6 bases short and J 0 bases short, with 11 bases between. The CDR3 spells CASRRTGTTNEKLFF. In DNA, the CDR3 is TGTGCCAGCAGACGAACCGGGACAACTAATGAAAAACTGTTTTTT.

This chain uses TRBV29-1 with TRBJ2-1; tentatively, D is TRBD2 (6 bases). CDR3 length equals 14 residues. Germline V gives CDR1 SQVTM, CDR2 ANQGSEA. V was shortened by 4 bases and J by 3 bases, with 13 bases between the two germline ends. The DNA for the CDR3 is TGCAGCGTTGCTGGGGGACTGTACTACAATGAGCAGTTCTTC. It codes for CSVAGGLYYNEQFF.

This clonotype was observed a handful of times. The chain recombines TRBV15 with TRBJ2-5, with 14 bases identical to TRBD2. The CDR3 is 17 amino acids. Per the germline V gene, CDR1 is LNHNV and CDR2 is YYDKDF (reference sequence). V trimming: 0 bases; J trimming: 5 bases; junction bases outside the gene matches: 5. CDR3 region: CATSRDGLAGGGETQYF. The CDR3 region has the DNA TGTGCCACCAGCAGAGATGGACTAGCGGGAGGCGGTGAGACCCAGTACTTC.

The chain joins TRBV7-8 to TRBJ2-1, with TRBD2 as a possible D gene (8 bases). The CDR3 extends over 15 amino acids. Germline CDR1 and CDR2: SGHVS and FQNEAQ. Trimming took 5 bases from V and 6 from J, leaving 17 bases between them. The CDR3 DNA sequence: TGTGCCAGCAGCAGGACAGGCGGGAGGCCCAATGAGCAGTTCTTC. Protein: CASSRTGGRPNEQFF.